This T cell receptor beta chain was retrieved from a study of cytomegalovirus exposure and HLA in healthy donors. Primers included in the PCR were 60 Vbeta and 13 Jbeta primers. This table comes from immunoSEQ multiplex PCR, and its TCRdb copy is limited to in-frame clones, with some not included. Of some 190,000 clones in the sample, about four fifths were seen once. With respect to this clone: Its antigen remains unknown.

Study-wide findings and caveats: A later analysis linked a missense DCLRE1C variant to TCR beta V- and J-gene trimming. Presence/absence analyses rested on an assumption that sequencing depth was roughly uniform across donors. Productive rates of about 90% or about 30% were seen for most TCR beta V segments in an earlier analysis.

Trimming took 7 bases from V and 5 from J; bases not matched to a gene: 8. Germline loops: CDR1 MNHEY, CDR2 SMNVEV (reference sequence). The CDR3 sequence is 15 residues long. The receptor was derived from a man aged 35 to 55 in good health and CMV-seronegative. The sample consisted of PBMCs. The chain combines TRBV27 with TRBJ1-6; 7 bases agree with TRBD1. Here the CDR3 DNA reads TGTGCCAGCAATCTTGGGACAGTCGATAATTCACCCCTCCACTTT. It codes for CASNLGTVDNSPLHF.